The next 27 T cell receptor beta chains were all read from a single sample in a study of shared clonotypes between healthy human individuals. Generated by immunoSEQ multiplex PCR, the TCRdb table keeps only in-frame clones and is missing some. The sample shows under 1,900,000 clones, roughly 98.5% of them seen only once. Input material: naive CD4+ T cells sorted from blood. The subset denotes: CD45RA+ positively selected. The receptors originated from a man aged 25 to 40 in good health.

The CDR3 DNA reads as TGTGCCAGCAGCTCGCCCGCTAGGGATACGCAGTATTTT. Translation gives CASSSPARDTQYF. The chain joins TRBV7-2 to TRBJ2-3; unclear D gene. The CDR3 totals 13 residues. Trimming removed 4 bases from V and 6 bases from J, with 11 bases in between. In germline, CDR1 is SGHTA, CDR2 FQGNSA. Filled out from reference TRBV7-2 and TRBJ2-3, the complete variable domain reads GAGVSQSPSNKVTEKGKDVELRCDPISGHTALYWYRQSLGQGLEFLIYFQGNSAPDKSGLPSDRFSAERTGGSVSTLTIQRTQQEDSAVYLCASSSPARDTQYFGPGTRLTVL.

This sequence joins TRBV7-2 and TRBJ1-1; D not certain. Trimming took off 1 base at V and 2 bases at J, with 11 bases between the two ends. The CDR3 totals 15 residues. Per the germline V gene, CDR1 is SGHTA and CDR2 is FQGNSA. CDR3 in DNA: TGTGCCAGCAGCTTAGTGGCTTTTTTTAACACTGAAGCTTTCTTT. It translates to CASSLVAFFNTEAFF.

Concerning this clone itself: Other DNA variants within this sample encode the same CDR3. This sequence joins TRBV18 and TRBJ1-2; D uncertain. The V and J ends lost 2 bases and 2 bases respectively, with 6 bases between them. Per germline, CDR1 KGHSH and CDR2 LQKENI. The CDR3 runs to 13 residues. The CDR3 DNA follows: TGTGCCAGCTCACCAAAGGAGAACTATGGCTACACCTTC. Translation gives CASSPKENYGYTF.

The table lists this clone with a count of one. V usage is TRBV7-9 and J usage is TRBJ2-1; TRBD2 matches 8 bases. The CDR3 runs 17 residues. Unmatched junction bases numbered 13, after V lost 2 bases and J lost 7 bases. CDR1 is SEHNR, CDR2 FQNEAQ, per germline (reference sequence). This chain's CDR3 is CASSLSGLSGSMNEQFF. In DNA, the CDR3 is TGTGCCAGCAGCTTATCGGGGTTGAGCGGGAGTATGAATGAGCAGTTCTTC. The full variable domain, in which reference TRBV7-9 and TRBJ2-1 provide the parts outside the CDR3, is DTGVSQNPRHKITKRGQNVTFRCDPISEHNRLYWYRQTLGQGPEFLTYFQNEAQLEKSRLLSDRFSAERPKGSFSTLEIQRTEQGDSAMYLCASSLSGLSGSMNEQFFGPGTRLTVL.

J is TRBJ2-2 and V is TRBV19; D is ambiguous. Germline CDR1 LNHDA, CDR2 SQIVND (reference sequence). The germline V and J ends were trimmed by 1 base and 6 bases, with 12 bases remaining between them. The CDR3 covers 15 residues. CDR3: CASSIVGPRSGELFF. The CDR3 DNA sequence: TGTGCCAGTAGTATAGTAGGGCCTAGATCCGGGGAGCTGTTTTTT.

The V call is TRBV30, the J call TRBJ1-1; possible D gene TRBD1, 5 bases. The ends were cut back, 5 bases at V and 9 bases at J, with 16 bases in the middle. CDR3 size: 12 residues. Germline V gene lookup returns CDR1 GTSNPN and CDR2 SVGIG (reference sequence). CDR3: CAWQKGFPQAFF. CDR3 bases: TGTGCCTGGCAAAAGGGGTTCCCCCAAGCTTTCTTT. The full variable domain, its missing parts supplied by reference TRBV30 and TRBJ1-1, is SQTIHQWPATLVQPVGSPLSLECTVEGTSNPNLYWYRQAAGRGLQLLFYSVGIGQISSEVPQNLSASRPQDRQFILSSKKLLLSDSGFYLCAWQKGFPQAFFGQGTRLTVV.

About this clone: The same CDR3 can be traced to other DNA sequences in this sample. The CDR3 sequence is CASSFYTGELFF. The DNA of the CDR3 is TGTGCCAGCAGTTTTTACACCGGGGAGCTGTTTTTT. This chain joins TRBV27 and TRBJ2-2; D unresolved. V lost 3 bases to trimming and J lost 3 bases, with 2 bases between them. There are 12 residues in the CDR3. The germline CDR1 and CDR2 sequences are MNHEY and SMNVEV (reference sequence).

The CDR3 loop is CASSQDRPNTGELFF. For the CDR3, the DNA is TGTGCCAGCAGCCAGGACAGGCCGAACACCGGGGAGCTGTTTTTT. J is TRBJ2-2 and V is TRBV14, with TRBD1 matching 7 bases. The V segment lost 3 bases and the J segment 0 bases; nucleotides outside the gene matches: 1. In germline, CDR1 is SGHDN, CDR2 FVKESK. The CDR3 extends over 15 amino acids.

This clone was detected once. The chain has TRBV19 and TRBJ2-1; the D gene is possibly TRBD2 (5 bases). The CDR3 contains 18 residues. Looked up from germline, CDR1 is LNHDA and CDR2 is SQIVND (reference sequence). The V gene lost 3 bases and the J gene lost 0 bases, with 18 bases spanning the gap. The CDR3 sequence is CASSMARVGPSSYNEQFF. CDR3 coding DNA: TGTGCCAGTAGTATGGCGCGGGTGGGCCCGAGCTCCTACAATGAGCAGTTCTTC.

CDR3 nucleotides: TGTGCCAGCTCAAGACGGAACGATCAGCCCCAGCATTTT. Translation: CASSRRNDQPQHF. The J gene is TRBJ1-5, the V gene TRBV18; D is unresolved. Germline-derived CDR1 and CDR2 are KGHSH and LQKENI. This CDR3 is 13 amino acids long. Between the trimmed V and J ends, which lost 5 bases and 5 bases, there was a span of 10 bases.

This chain connects TRBV5-5 to TRBJ1-1; tentative D call: TRBD1 (5 bases). CDR1 is SGHKS and CDR2 is YYEKEE in the germline V gene (reference sequence). The germline V and J ends were trimmed by 1 base and 0 bases, with 10 bases remaining between them. CDR3 length: 15 residues. CDR3 loop: CASSLYAGLNTEAFF. DNA for the CDR3: TGTGCCAGCAGCTTGTACGCAGGGCTGAACACTGAAGCTTTCTTT.

With respect to this clone: The sample holds other DNA sequences that translate to the same CDR3. This chain joins TRBV5-1 and TRBJ2-6; no reliable D call. Trimming shortened V by 4 bases and J by 3 bases, and 2 bases separated the two germline ends. CDR1 and CDR2 from the germline V gene are SGHRS and YFSETQ. The CDR3 spans 12 residues. The CDR3 protein is CASSRGANVLTF. CDR3 sequence (DNA): TGCGCCAGCAGCCGTGGGGCCAACGTCCTGACTTTC.

The V call is TRBV7-2, the J call TRBJ2-7, with D perhaps TRBD1 (6 bases). Germline CDR1 and CDR2: SGHTA and FQGNSA. V was shortened by 1 base and J by 3 bases, with 10 bases between the two germline ends. The CDR3 contains 14 residues. The CDR3 nucleotides read TGTGCCAGCAGCTTAGAAACAGGGTTCTACGAGCAGTACTTC. Residues: CASSLETGFYEQYF.

This clone was seen once. The genes are TRBV28 and TRBJ1-1, with a possible D match to TRBD1 (5 bases). The V end was cut by 9 bases, the J end by 1 base, with 15 bases between. CDR1 and CDR2 from the germline V gene are MDHEN and SYDVKM. CDR3 length equals 14 residues. CDR3 amino acids: CASSRVGRNTEAFF. The CDR3 DNA reads TGTGCCAGTTCCAGGGTTGGGCGGAACACTGAAGCTTTCTTT.

The chain carries TRBV5-6 and TRBJ2-7, with TRBD2 matching 7 bases. CDR1 and CDR2 from the germline V gene are SGHDT and YYEEEE. V lost 4 bases, J lost 0 bases, and 7 bases stayed unmatched. The CDR3 contains 15 residues. The CDR3 DNA reads TGTGCCAGCAGCCGGTGGGGCGGGAGCTCCTACGAGCAGTACTTC. Protein product: CASSRWGGSSYEQYF.

V gene TRBV5-5 combines with J gene TRBJ1-3, with D possibly TRBD1 on 5 matching bases. Trimming pared 2 bases from V and 1 base from J, leaving 10 bases between. The CDR3 consists of 15 residues. CDR1 SGHKS and CDR2 YYEKEE come from the germline V gene (reference sequence). Here the CDR3 DNA reads TGTGCCAGCAGCTTAAAAGGGACTTCTGGAAACACCATATATTTT. The encoded protein is CASSLKGTSGNTIYF.

This clone has only one observation. The chain carries TRBV25-1 and TRBJ2-7, with 9 bases that match TRBD2. This CDR3 spans 13 amino acids. Germline values: CDR1 MGHDK, CDR2 SYGVNS. The V and J ends lost 4 bases and 6 bases, in that order; junction bases with no gene match: 4. CDR3 amino acids: CASSGGLASEQYF. The CDR3 DNA is TGTGCCAGCAGTGGGGGACTAGCATCCGAGCAGTACTTC.

The chain couples TRBV18 to TRBJ2-7; TRBD2 aligns across 9 bases. V was pared by 5 bases and J by 2 bases, with 13 bases of the junction left unmatched. CDR1 and CDR2 (germline): KGHSH, LQKENI. The CDR3 has 17 amino acids. In DNA form, the CDR3 reads TGTGCCAGCTCATCGATGATTCTAGCGGGATTTACCTACGAGCAGTACTTC. This translates into CASSSMILAGFTYEQYF.

J is TRBJ2-3 and V is TRBV10-3; no clear D. The germline V and J ends were trimmed by 8 bases and 6 bases, with 15 bases remaining between them. Germline CDR1 ENHRY, CDR2 SYGVKD. The CDR3 is made up of 13 amino acids. This CDR3 reads CAILAALSDTQYF. Written as DNA, the CDR3 is TGTGCCATCCTCGCGGCCCTCTCGGATACGCAGTATTTT.

The chain recombines TRBV18 with TRBJ2-1; D may be TRBD1 or TRBD2 (6 bases each). Germline lookup yields CDR1 KGHSH and CDR2 LQKENI. This CDR3 is 16 amino acids long. V lost 2 bases, J lost 1 base, and 12 bases lay in between. The CDR3 reads CASSPVRGASYNEQFF. For the CDR3, the DNA is TGTGCCAGCTCACCAGTTAGGGGGGCTTCCTACAATGAGCAGTTCTTC.

The chain joins TRBV7-2 to TRBJ2-1; weak D call: TRBD2 (6 bases). The V end was cut by 1 base, the J end by 15 bases, with 10 bases between. The CDR3 has 11 amino acids. Per germline, CDR1 SGHTA and CDR2 FQGNSA. The CDR3 DNA follows: TGTGCCAGCAGCTTAGTGGGGGGTTGGTTCTTC. Protein: CASSLVGGWFF.

This chain joins TRBV6-9 and TRBJ1-1; no clear D. This CDR3 comprises 14 residues. The germline V gene encodes CDR1 MNHGY and CDR2 SVAAGI. The V end was cut by 3 bases, the J end by 4 bases, with 12 bases between. The chain's CDR3 is CASSYAGGSTEAFF. The CDR3 nucleotides read TGTGCCAGCAGTTACGCCGGCGGGAGCACTGAAGCTTTCTTT.

This sequence joins TRBV18 and TRBJ2-2; no clear D gene. Trimming took off 6 bases at V and 4 bases at J, with 15 bases between the two ends. Per the germline V gene, CDR1 is KGHSH and CDR2 is LQKENI. This CDR3 is built from 15 residues. The CDR3 sequence is CASSRVIAVTGELFF. The CDR3 DNA is TGTGCCAGCTCCCGTGTAATCGCAGTCACCGGGGAGCTGTTTTTT.

This chain links TRBV5-1 with TRBJ2-7; 10 bases line up with TRBD1. The CDR3 sequence is 16 residues long. The V gene's germline CDR1 is SGHRS and CDR2 YFSETQ. Losses at the gene ends were 4 bases for V and 2 bases for J; bases not matched to a gene: 9. The CDR3 region has the DNA TGCGCCAGCAGCCGCGTCGCGACAGGGGGCACCTACGAGCAGTACTTC. Its protein product is CASSRVATGGTYEQYF.

The gene calls are TRBV4-2 and TRBJ2-7; TRBD1 matches at 7 bases. Germline V gene lookup returns CDR1 LGHNA and CDR2 YNFKEQ. The CDR3 loop spans 12 amino acids. The V segment lost 8 bases and the J segment 1 base; nucleotides outside the gene matches: 2. The CDR3 DNA is TGTGCCAGCCAGGGACAGTCCTACGAGCAGTACTTC. Protein: CASQGQSYEQYF.

The rearrangement joins TRBV6-5 to TRBJ2-1; tentative D call: TRBD2 (6 bases). Trimming stripped 9 bases from V and 4 bases from J, with 13 bases between. Germline V gene sequence: CDR1 MNHEY, CDR2 SVGAGI. This CDR3 spans 13 amino acids. The CDR3: CASHRDLYNEQFF. Here the CDR3 DNA reads TGTGCCAGTCACCGGGACTTATACAATGAGCAGTTCTTC.

The rearrangement joins TRBV5-1 to TRBJ2-7; D unresolved. V lost 0 bases and J 7 bases, leaving 11 bases between the germline ends. The CDR3 is 13 amino acids. The germline gives CDR1 SGHRS, CDR2 YFSETQ. The CDR3 loop is CASSLDPLGEQYF. CDR3 in DNA: TGCGCCAGCAGCTTGGACCCCCTGGGGGAGCAGTACTTC. Looking up the rest from reference TRBV5-1 and TRBJ2-7 gives the full variable domain: KAGVTQTPRYLIKTRGQQVTLSCSPISGHRSVSWYQQTPGQGLQFLFEYFSETQRNKGNFPGRFSGRQFSNSRSEMNVSTLELGDSALYLCASSLDPLGEQYFGPGTRLTVT.